These 26 T cell receptor beta chains were sequenced from one sample in a study of CD8+ T cells in alopecia areata. Extraction of RNA preceded its reverse transcription into cDNA, which served as the sequencing template. Using immunoSEQ multiplex PCR, the repertoire was profiled, and TCRdb retains in-frame clones only, with some absent. The table records approximately 89,000 clones, 40% to 55% of them present only once. Sequenced: CD4+ T cells sorted from blood. All receptors come from a human donor with alopecia areata.

This chain links TRBV28 with TRBJ2-1; 7 positions match TRBD2. V was clipped by 7 bases and J by 9 bases; unmatched bases: 12. Germline V CDR1 and CDR2: MDHEN, SYDVKM. This CDR3 spans 14 amino acids. The CDR3, as DNA: TGTGCCAGCAACCCGCGGGGAGGGCGTGGTGAGCAGTTCTTC. Encoded protein: CASNPRGGRGEQFF. Filled out from reference TRBV28 and TRBJ2-1, the complete variable domain reads DVKVTQSSRYLVKRTGEKVFLECVQDMDHENMFWYRQDPGLGLRLIYFSYDVKMKEKGDIPEGYSVSREKKERFSLILESASTNQTSMYLCASNPRGGRGEQFFGPGTRLTVL.

The chain combines TRBV2 with TRBJ2-1; D ambiguous. V was clipped by 5 bases and J by 8 bases, with 4 bases between them. From germline, CDR1 is SNHLY and CDR2 FYNNEI. The CDR3 loop spans 10 amino acids. CDR3 protein: CASSSYEQFF. The CDR3 DNA is TGTGCCAGCAGTTCCTATGAGCAGTTCTTC.

The rearrangement uses TRBV29-1 and TRBJ2-3, with 8 bases fitting TRBD2. The germline CDR1 and CDR2 sequences are SQVTM and ANQGSEA. The CDR3 is 14 residues long. V lost 2 bases to trimming and J lost 4 bases; unmatched junction nucleotides: 5. CDR3 DNA sequence: TGCAGCGTTGAAAAAAGCGGGAGCCCAGATACGCAGTATTTT. It yields the protein CSVEKSGSPDTQYF.

V usage is TRBV30 and J usage is TRBJ2-7; TRBD2 might be the D (6 bases). Trimming stripped 0 bases from V and 2 bases from J, with 26 bases between. CDR1 is GTSNPN and CDR2 is SVGIG in the germline V gene (reference sequence). The CDR3 contains 19 residues. The CDR3 sequence: CAWSVFRGTAQRPPYEQYF. Here the CDR3 DNA reads TGTGCCTGGAGTGTATTTCGGGGGACGGCCCAAAGACCTCCCTACGAGCAGTACTTC. The whole variable domain, remainder taken from reference TRBV30 and TRBJ2-7, is SQTIHQWPATLVQPVGSPLSLECTVEGTSNPNLYWYRQAAGRGLQLLFYSVGIGQISSEVPQNLSASRPQDRQFILSSKKLLLSDSGFYLCAWSVFRGTAQRPPYEQYFGPGTRLTVT.

The J gene is TRBJ2-1, the V gene TRBV5-1, with no clear D. V shed 0 bases and J shed 12 bases, with 19 bases lying between them. The germline gives CDR1 SGHRS, CDR2 YFSETQ. The CDR3 is made up of 15 amino acids. The CDR3: CASSLVLGYGASQFF. CDR3 sequence (DNA): TGCGCCAGCAGCTTGGTTTTAGGGTACGGAGCTTCGCAGTTCTTC.

The sample holds a few counts of this clone. The chain links TRBV29-1 to TRBJ1-1; D unclear. CDR3 length: 12 residues. Trimming pared 2 bases from V and 10 bases from J, leaving 14 bases between. Germline V gene lookup returns CDR1 SQVTM and CDR2 ANQGSEA. CDR3 nucleotides: TGCAGCGTTGAAACGCCTGAGGGTCGAGCTTTCTTT. Translating gives CSVETPEGRAFF.

This clone was detected a few times. The chain couples TRBV29-1 to TRBJ2-7, with 14 nucleotides matching TRBD2. Germline CDR1 reads SQVTM; CDR2 reads ANQGSEA. V was clipped by 7 bases and J by 5 bases; unmatched bases: 4. There are 13 residues in the CDR3. The CDR3 loop is CSAGTSGRNEQYF. The CDR3 DNA sequence: TGCAGCGCAGGGACTAGCGGGAGAAACGAGCAGTACTTC.

The CDR3 is CASSISSGAYNEQFF. CDR3 nucleotides: TGTGCCAGCAGTATTTCTAGCGGAGCCTACAATGAGCAGTTCTTC. This chain uses TRBV6-1 with TRBJ2-1; the match to TRBD2 covers 7 bases. The CDR3 covers 15 residues. Trimming took 5 bases from V and 2 from J; bases not matched to a gene: 6. Germline lookup yields CDR1 MNHNS and CDR2 SASEGT.

This clone has a handful of counts. The chain couples TRBV11-2 to TRBJ2-2; D is unresolved. Germline-derived CDR1 and CDR2 are SGHAT and FQNNGV. The CDR3 has 15 amino acids. Trimming pared 1 base from V and 7 bases from J, leaving 13 bases between. CDR3 sequence: CASSLGVASHGELFF. CDR3 DNA: TGTGCCAGCAGCTTAGGAGTGGCGAGCCACGGGGAGCTGTTTTTT.

The V and J genes are TRBV18 and TRBJ1-2, with TRBD1 identical over 7 bases. Germline lookup yields CDR1 KGHSH and CDR2 LQKENI. The CDR3 runs 14 residues. Trimming cost V 0 bases and J 4 bases; bases outside gene matches: 2. The CDR3 is CASSPPTGPYGYTF. In DNA form, the CDR3 reads TGTGCCAGCTCACCACCGACAGGGCCCTATGGCTACACCTTC. The full variable domain, with the rest looked up from reference TRBV18 and TRBJ1-2, is NAGVMQNPRHLVRRRGQEARLRCSPMKGHSHVYWYRQLPEEGLKFMVYLQKENIIDESGMPKERFSAEFPKEGPSILRIQQVVRGDSAAYFCASSPPTGPYGYTFGSGTRLTVV.

V gene TRBV29-1 combines with J gene TRBJ2-7, with 9 bases matching TRBD1. J gave up 5 bases and V 6 bases, and 8 bases lay outside the gene matches. Germline V gene data show CDR1 as SQVTM and CDR2 as ANQGSEA. CDR3 size: 13 residues. CDR3 sequence: CSVTGTGIHEQYF. The CDR3 region has the DNA TGCAGCGTCACCGGGACAGGGATCCACGAGCAGTACTTC.

This clone was seen a few times. CDR3 nucleotide sequence: TGCGCCAGCAGCCAAGATGTAGGCGACCACGGGCAGTACTTC. Translation gives CASSQDVGDHGQYF. The genes are TRBV4-3 and TRBJ2-7; no definite D call. CDR3 length: 14 amino acids. Trimming removed 0 bases from V and 9 bases from J, with 15 bases in between. From germline, CDR1 is LGHNA and CDR2 YSLEER.

V usage is TRBV29-1 and J usage is TRBJ2-5; D is uncertain. CDR3 length: 13 residues. Per germline, CDR1 SQVTM and CDR2 ANQGSEA. Between the trimmed V and J ends, which lost 4 bases and 3 bases, there was a span of 12 bases. CDR3 region: CSVVPDKKETQYF. CDR3 bases: TGCAGCGTTGTTCCAGACAAGAAAGAGACCCAGTACTTC.

The sample holds a few counts of this clone. V and J are TRBV4-2 and TRBJ2-7; 8 bases agree with TRBD2. Germline CDR1 is LGHNA and CDR2 is YNFKEQ. The CDR3 loop spans 17 amino acids. V dropped 0 bases and J dropped 6; count of bases not matched to a gene: 13. The CDR3: CASSQDGGRGGKREQYF. The CDR3 DNA reads as TGTGCCAGCAGCCAAGATGGGGGCCGGGGGGGAAAACGCGAGCAGTACTTC.

This clone came up a few times. The V and J genes are TRBV29-1 and TRBJ2-3; no reliable D call. This CDR3 is built from 11 residues. Germline values: CDR1 SQVTM, CDR2 ANQGSEA. Trimming cost V 7 bases and J 2 bases, with 7 bases left between them. The CDR3 sequence: CSAAFTDTQYF. The CDR3 nucleotides are TGCAGCGCCGCCTTCACAGATACGCAGTATTTT.

This chain joins TRBV7-9 and TRBJ2-3; the D is unclear. The CDR3 has 12 residues. V was shortened by 5 bases and J by 2 bases, with 5 bases between the two germline ends. Per germline, CDR1 SEHNR and CDR2 FQNEAQ (reference sequence). CDR3 sequence (DNA): TGTGCCAGCAGCCGTAACACAGATACGCAGTATTTT. This encodes CASSRNTDTQYF.

In its sample, this clone was seen many times. The chain carries TRBV7-8 and TRBJ1-4; D may be TRBD1 (5 bases). The CDR3 is made up of 14 amino acids. Germline CDR1 SGHVS, CDR2 FQNEAQ. Trimming left V 2 bases short and J 8 bases short, with 12 bases between. The CDR3 DNA is TGTGCCAGCAGCTTATATGACAGCGTAGAAAAACTGTTTTTT. It is translated as CASSLYDSVEKLFF.

The CDR3 DNA reads TGCGCCAGCAGTCAACGGGGGAATCAGCCCCAGCATTTT. Translating it yields CASSQRGNQPQHF. This chain uses TRBV23-1 with TRBJ1-5, with D possibly being TRBD1 (5 bases). TRBV23-1 is designated an ORF whose function remains uncertain. The V end was cut by 2 bases, the J end by 4 bases, with 6 bases between. This CDR3 has 13 residues.

CDR3 protein: CATSDEQFF. The CDR3 DNA sequence: TGCGCCACCTCGGATGAGCAGTTCTTC. V usage is TRBV5-1 and J usage is TRBJ2-1; D unresolved. Germline CDR1 SGHRS, CDR2 YFSETQ. This CDR3 region has 9 residues. Trimming pared 9 bases from V and 8 bases from J, leaving 6 bases between.

This clone occurred a few times. The chain employs TRBV29-1 and TRBJ1-1; D unresolved. The CDR3 sequence is 11 residues long. CDR1 and CDR2 from the germline V gene are SQVTM and ANQGSEA. V was shortened by 0 bases and J by 7 bases, with 6 bases between the two germline ends. In DNA form, the CDR3 reads TGCAGCGTTGAAGACGGTTTTGAAGCTTTCTTT. It translates to CSVEDGFEAFF.

In its sample, this clone was seen a few times. The V and J genes are TRBV4-2 and TRBJ2-7; TRBD1 matches 7 bases. Germline V gene data show CDR1 as LGHNA and CDR2 as YNFKEQ. With 1 base clipped from V and 2 bases from J, the junction kept 5 bases outside the gene matches. The CDR3 runs to 15 residues. CDR3 in DNA: TGTGCCAGCAGCCAAGTTGCCGGGACAGCCTACGAGCAGTACTTC. This gives the protein CASSQVAGTAYEQYF.

The genes are TRBV29-1 and TRBJ2-5; TRBD1 is a possible D gene (5 bases). The J call is doubtful: the DNA matches TRBJ2-7 better. Germline assignment: CDR1 SQVTM and CDR2 ANQGSEA. CDR3 size: 13 residues. CDR3 loop: CSVEGGDDYEQYF. In DNA form, the CDR3 reads TGCAGCGTTGAAGGGGGCGACGACTACGAGCAGTACTTC.

This clone was observed many times. The genes are TRBV7-9 and TRBJ1-2, with 7 bases matching TRBD1. Germline V lookup: CDR1 SEHNR, CDR2 FQNEAQ (reference sequence). Trimming cost V 5 bases and J 6 bases; bases outside gene matches: 6. The length of the CDR3 is 13 residues. CDR3 bases: TGTGCCAGCAGCCCCGGGACAGCAAATGGCTACACCTTC. Its protein is CASSPGTANGYTF.

This clone occurred a few times. The chain recombines TRBV29-1 with TRBJ2-1, with TRBD1 matching over 9 bases. The V and J ends lost 7 bases and 0 bases, in that order; junction bases with no gene match: 4. The CDR3 spans 14 residues. Per the germline V gene, CDR1 is SQVTM and CDR2 is ANQGSEA. CDR3 sequence (DNA): TGCAGCGCCCCGACAGGGGGCTCCTACAATGAGCAGTTCTTC. Amino acid sequence: CSAPTGGSYNEQFF.

The CDR3 nucleotides read TGTGTCGGGCGGCGGGGATCTTACAATGAGCAGTTCTTC. Amino acid sequence: CVGRRGSYNEQFF. V is TRBV30 and J is TRBJ2-1; weak D call: TRBD2 (6 bases). The CDR3 runs 13 residues. Germline V gives CDR1 GTSNPN, CDR2 SVGIG (reference sequence). Variable domain in full (rest from reference TRBV30 and TRBJ2-1): SQTIHQWPATLVQPVGSPLSLECTVEGTSNPNLYWYRQAAGRGLQLLFYSVGIGQISSEVPQNLSASRPQDRQFILSSKKLLLSDSGFYLCVGRRGSYNEQFFGPGTRLTVL.

This rearrangement joins TRBV2 to TRBJ2-4; D unresolved. The V gene lost 2 bases and the J gene lost 0 bases, with 14 bases spanning the gap. This CDR3 has 17 residues. Germline lookup yields CDR1 SNHLY and CDR2 FYNNEI. Here the CDR3 reads CASSERQIDGAKNIQYF. CDR3 DNA: TGTGCCAGCAGTGAAAGGCAGATTGACGGAGCCAAAAACATTCAGTACTTC.